The text below deals with one T cell receptor beta chain. Antigen unknown. CD4+ T cell IFNgamma after overnight CMV lysate exposure gave donor CMV status. CD8 T cells were positively selected from what remained after CD4 positive selection. The CDR3 sequence is 15 residues long. Per the germline V gene, CDR1 is MDHEN and CDR2 is SYDVKM. The junction had 10 bases not matched to a gene; V was cut back by 5 bases and J by 7 bases. This record comes from a study of naive and memory T cell subsets. Both TRBC1 and TRBC2 were covered by a beta constant-region primer of two equimolar oligonucleotides. One entry per CDR3 protein, called by TCRdb with MiXCR from the UMI-ligation and nested PCR reads. Among 65,000 to 85,000 distinct CDR3 sequences, about an eighth were seen once, and the ten largest hold 0.7% to 0.95%. Study-level results: Gini index rose across naive, CM, EM and EMRA in CD4 and CD8.

The receptor's source is a human donor in good health. Sequenced: central memory CD4+ T cells from blood. The V gene is TRBV28, the J gene TRBJ2-2; 7 positions agree with TRBD1. The CDR3 DNA reads TGTGCCAGCAGTCCCCGGACAGGTTGTGGCGGGGAGCTGTTTTTT. Protein sequence: CASSPRTGCGGELFF.